These T cell receptor beta chains were read from a single sample in a study of T cells in Graves' hyperthyroidism and ophthalmopathy. Via MiXCR, TCRdb re-called the multiplex PCR reads, giving one row per CDR3 protein. The top ten clones hold 34% of a sample with around 300,000 distinct CDR3 sequences, about 13% of them seen once. Sequencing was done on a sample of blood. Source of these receptors: a woman aged 40 to 50 with Graves' ophthalmopathy. CDR3s include the opening cysteine and the closing phenylalanine or tryptophan. D genes are given only for firm matches. A row's size may be missing; if present it is once, few, many or a size class.

>NA|TRBV2|many|TRBJ1-1
TGTGCCAGCACATGGGGCTATGATGAAGCTTTCTTT
CASTWGYDEAFF
>NA|TRBV27|many|TRBJ2-5
TGTGCCAGCAGTTTGGCTCGGCAGGGACACGAGACCCAGTACTTC
CASSLARQGHETQYF
>NA|TRBV5-1|many|TRBJ2-1
TGCGCCAGCAGCTCGAATTTCGGTGCCTACAATGAGCAGTTCTTC
CASSSNFGAYNEQFF
>TRBD1|TRBV27|many|TRBJ2-7
TGTGCCAGCAGAGGACAGGGCTCCTACGAGCAGTACTTC
CASRGQGSYEQYF
>TRBD1|TRBV19|NA|TRBJ2-7
TGTGCCAGTAGTATAAAAACGGCCGGGACAGGAGCCTACGAGCAGTACTTC
CASSIKTAGTGAYEQYF
>NA|TRBV6-2/TRBV6-3|many|TRBJ2-1
TGTGCCAGCAGTTACCACCCCCGGGGAGTTTTATACGATGAGCAGTTCTTC
CASSYHPRGVLYDEQFF
>TRBD2|TRBV20-1|many|TRBJ2-5
TGCAGTGCTAGAGATCCCGGGGGGGCATGGACCCAGTACTTC
CSARDPGGAWTQYF
>NA|TRBV6-1|many|TRBJ2-1
TGTGCCAGCAGTTACGCGGGGTTCAATGAGCAGTTCTTC
CASSYAGFNEQFF
>NA|TRBV4-2|many|TRBJ2-3
TGTGCCAGCAGCCAGGAGGGCGCAGATACGCAGTATTTT
CASSQEGADTQYF
>NA|TRBV6-1|many|TRBJ1-1
TGTGCCAGCAGTGTTGCAGGGTTGAACACTGAAGCTTTCTTT
CASSVAGLNTEAFF
>TRBD2|TRBV2|many|TRBJ2-1
TGTGCCAAAAATAGCGGGGATGAGCAGTTCTTC
CAKNSGDEQFF
>NA|TRBV7-9|many|TRBJ2-7
TGTGCCAGCAGCCTACAGGGCGAGCAGTACTTC
CASSLQGEQYF
>NA|TRBV19|NA|TRBJ1-5
TGTGCCAGTAGGGTCCGGGACGGACACAATCAGCCCCAGCATTTT
CASRVRDGHNQPQHF
>TRBD1|TRBV13|NA|TRBJ1-4
TGTGCCAGCAGCACATCGGGACAGATAAATGAAAAACTGTTTTTT
CASSTSGQINEKLFF
>TRBD1|TRBV3-1|NA|TRBJ1-3
TGTACCAGCAGCCAAGATCGAGGGGGCAGTGGAAACACCATATATTTT
CTSSQDRGGSGNTIYF
>NA|TRBV7-9|NA|TRBJ2-1
TGTGCCAGCAGCCCTGGACAGTACAATGAGCAGTTCTTC
CASSPGQYNEQFF
>NA|TRBV6-6|few|TRBJ1-1
TGTGCCAGCAGTTACTCTGGCAGGGTCTCAACTGAAGCTTTCTTT
CASSYSGRVSTEAFF
>TRBD1|TRBV2|many|TRBJ2-7
TGTGCCAGCAGTGTACCTATGGGGACAGACGAGCAGTACTTC
CASSVPMGTDEQYF
>TRBD2|TRBV28|many|TRBJ2-3
TGTGCCAGCAGTTCTCCTTTAGCGGGACGGCGCACAGATACGCAGTATTTT
CASSSPLAGRRTDTQYF
>NA|TRBV7-9|NA|TRBJ2-6
TGTGCCAGCAGCTCGCCAACAGGGTCGTATTCTTCTGGGGCCAACGTCCTGACTTTC
CASSSPTGSYSSGANVLTF
>TRBD2|TRBV3-1|few|TRBJ2-3
TGTGCCAGCAGCCCCCTTCTAGCGGGGTTCACAGATACGCAGTATTTT
CASSPLLAGFTDTQYF
>NA|TRBV20-1|NA|TRBJ2-7
TGCAGTGCTGGAAATACAGGGGACTCCGAGCAGTACTTC
CSAGNTGDSEQYF
>TRBD2|TRBV18|many|TRBJ2-1
TGTGCCAGCTCACCACCAGTAGCGGGGGACAATGAGCAGTTCTTC
CASSPPVAGDNEQFF
>TRBD2|TRBV29-1|NA|TRBJ2-3
TGCAGCGGTGGACTAGCGGGTTTCACAGATACGCAGTATTTT
CSGGLAGFTDTQYF
>TRBD2|TRBV6-1|many|TRBJ2-5
TGTGCCAGCACCTACCGGGGGGGGGCTCGGACCCAGTACTTC
CASTYRGGARTQYF
>TRBD2|TRBV7-9|many|TRBJ2-1
TGTGCCAGCAGCGACACTAGCGGAAGGAGCTCCTACAATGAGCAGTTCTTC
CASSDTSGRSSYNEQFF